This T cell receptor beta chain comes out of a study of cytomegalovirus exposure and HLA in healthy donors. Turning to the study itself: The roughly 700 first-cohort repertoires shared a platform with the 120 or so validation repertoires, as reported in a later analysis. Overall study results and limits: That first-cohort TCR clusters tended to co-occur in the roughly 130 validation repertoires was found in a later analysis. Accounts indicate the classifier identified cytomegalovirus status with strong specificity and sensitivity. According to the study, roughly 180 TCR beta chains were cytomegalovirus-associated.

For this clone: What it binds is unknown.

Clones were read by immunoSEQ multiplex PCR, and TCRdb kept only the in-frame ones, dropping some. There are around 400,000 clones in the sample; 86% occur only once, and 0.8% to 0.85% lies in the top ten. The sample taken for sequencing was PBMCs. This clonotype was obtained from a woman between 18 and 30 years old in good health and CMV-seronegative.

The CDR3: CATSDWTGGYSNQPQHF. The CDR3 DNA is TGTGCCACCAGCGACTGGACAGGGGGTTATAGCAATCAGCCCCAGCATTTT. V is TRBV15 and J is TRBJ1-5, with TRBD1 matching 10 bases. Unmatched junction bases numbered 7, after V lost 5 bases and J lost 0 bases. Germline CDR1 is LNHNV and CDR2 is YYDKDF (reference sequence). CDR3 size: 17 residues.